This paragraph covers one T cell receptor beta chain sequence. Its specificity is unknown. Germline V gene sequence: CDR1 SGHRS, CDR2 YFSETQ. The CDR3 has 14 residues. Trimming took off 3 bases at V and 6 bases at J, with 12 bases between the two ends. This entry belongs to a study of T-cell reconstitution after alpha-beta-depleted transplantation in children. This sample's TCRbeta library carried unique molecular identifier barcodes. One entry per CDR3 protein results from TCRdb running MiXCR on the PCR reads. Of just over 950,000 distinct CDR3 sequences listed, under 30% are singletons. General study points: Counts and diversity of T cells one year after transplant came mostly from newly produced T cells.

The chain recombines TRBV5-1 with TRBJ2-2; no definite D call. The receptor was derived from a boy in the first two years of life who had a stem cell transplant for SCID, so the T cells may come from the graft donor. The sequencing here drew on PBMCs, mostly from graft donor cells, taken 360 days after TCRalphabeta/CD19-depleted stem cell transplant. CDR3: CASSSSYLPGELFF. The CDR3 nucleotides are TGCGCCAGCAGCTCGAGCTACCTTCCCGGGGAGCTGTTTTTT. Full variable domain (remainder filled in from reference TRBV5-1 and TRBJ2-2): KAGVTQTPRYLIKTRGQQVTLSCSPISGHRSVSWYQQTPGQGLQFLFEYFSETQRNKGNFPGRFSGRQFSNSRSEMNVSTLELGDSALYLCASSSSYLPGELFFGEGSRLTVL.